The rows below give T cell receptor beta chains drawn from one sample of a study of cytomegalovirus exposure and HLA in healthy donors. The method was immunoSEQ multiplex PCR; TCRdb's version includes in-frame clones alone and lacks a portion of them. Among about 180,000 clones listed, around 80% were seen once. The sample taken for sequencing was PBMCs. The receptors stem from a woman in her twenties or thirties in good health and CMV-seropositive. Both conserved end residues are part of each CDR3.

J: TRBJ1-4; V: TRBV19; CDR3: CASSSRQVTTNEKLFF
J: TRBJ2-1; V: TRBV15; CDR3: CATSRAPPGGNEQFF
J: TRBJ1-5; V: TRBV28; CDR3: CASLQGMGRPQHF
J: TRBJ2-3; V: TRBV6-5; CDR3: CASSSGLAGLTDTQYF
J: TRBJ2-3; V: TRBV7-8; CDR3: CASSPRGAGSTDTQYF
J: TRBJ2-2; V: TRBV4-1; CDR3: CASRASGGNPGELFF
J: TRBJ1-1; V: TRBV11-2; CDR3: CASSWTGAQAFF
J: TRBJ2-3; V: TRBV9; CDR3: CASSSPSTSGWGDLTDTQYF
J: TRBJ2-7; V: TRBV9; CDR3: CASSVAGGTYEQYF
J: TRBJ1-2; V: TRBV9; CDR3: CASSVVTGYGYTF
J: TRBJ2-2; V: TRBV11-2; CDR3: CASSLRLGQWGITGELFF
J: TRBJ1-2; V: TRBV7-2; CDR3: CASSLASGQGHGYTF
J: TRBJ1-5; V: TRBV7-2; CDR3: CASSSGQTSNQPQHF
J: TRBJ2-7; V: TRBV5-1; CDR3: CASSYPGRTYEQYF
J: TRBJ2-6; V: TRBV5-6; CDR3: CAGLDGSSGANVLTF